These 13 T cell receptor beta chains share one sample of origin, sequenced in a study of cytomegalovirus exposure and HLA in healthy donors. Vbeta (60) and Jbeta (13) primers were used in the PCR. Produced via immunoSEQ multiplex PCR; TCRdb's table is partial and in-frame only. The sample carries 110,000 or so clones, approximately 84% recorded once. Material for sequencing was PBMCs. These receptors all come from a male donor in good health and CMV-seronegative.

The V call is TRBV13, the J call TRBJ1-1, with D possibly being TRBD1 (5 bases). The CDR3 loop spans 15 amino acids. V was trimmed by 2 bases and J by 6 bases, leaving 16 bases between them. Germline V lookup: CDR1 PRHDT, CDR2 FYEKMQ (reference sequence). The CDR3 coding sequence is TGTGCCAGCAGCTTAACGGCGGTCTCGGGGGCTGAAGCTTTCTTT. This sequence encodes CASSLTAVSGAEAFF. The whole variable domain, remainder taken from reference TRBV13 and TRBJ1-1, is AAGVIQSPRHLIKEKRETATLKCYPIPRHDTVYWYQQGPGQDPQFLISFYEKMQSDKGSIPDRFSAQQFSDYHSELNMSSLELGDSALYFCASSLTAVSGAEAFFGQGTRLTVV.

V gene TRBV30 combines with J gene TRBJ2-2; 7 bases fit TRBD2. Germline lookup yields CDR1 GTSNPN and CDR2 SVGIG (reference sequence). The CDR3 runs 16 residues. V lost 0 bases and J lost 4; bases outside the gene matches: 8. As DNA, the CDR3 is TGTGCCTGGAGTGTATGGGGGGGAGCGACCACCGGGGAGCTGTTTTTT. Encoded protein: CAWSVWGGATTGELFF.

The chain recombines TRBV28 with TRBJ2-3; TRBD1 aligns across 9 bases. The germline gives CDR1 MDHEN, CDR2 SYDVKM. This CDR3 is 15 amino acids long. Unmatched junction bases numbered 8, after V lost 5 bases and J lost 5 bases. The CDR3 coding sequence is TGTGCCAGCAGTGAGCCGGGACAGGGAAAAGATACGCAGTATTTT. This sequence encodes CASSEPGQGKDTQYF. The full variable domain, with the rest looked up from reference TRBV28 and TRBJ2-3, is DVKVTQSSRYLVKRTGEKVFLECVQDMDHENMFWYRQDPGLGLRLIYFSYDVKMKEKGDIPEGYSVSREKKERFSLILESASTNQTSMYLCASSEPGQGKDTQYFGPGTRLTVL.

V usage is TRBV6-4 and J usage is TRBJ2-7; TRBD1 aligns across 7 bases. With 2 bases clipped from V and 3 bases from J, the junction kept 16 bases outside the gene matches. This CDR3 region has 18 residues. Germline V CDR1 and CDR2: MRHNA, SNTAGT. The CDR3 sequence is CASSDVPQGPQDHYEQYF. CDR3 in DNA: TGTGCCAGCAGTGACGTACCACAGGGGCCTCAAGATCACTACGAGCAGTACTTC.

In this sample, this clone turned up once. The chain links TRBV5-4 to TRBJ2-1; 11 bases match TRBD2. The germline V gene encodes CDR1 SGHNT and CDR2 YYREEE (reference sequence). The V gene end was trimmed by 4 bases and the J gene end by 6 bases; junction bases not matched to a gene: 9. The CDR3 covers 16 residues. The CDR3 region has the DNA TGTGCCAGCAGCCCGGGGACTAGCGGTTCCGGCAATGAGCAGTTCTTC. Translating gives CASSPGTSGSGNEQFF.

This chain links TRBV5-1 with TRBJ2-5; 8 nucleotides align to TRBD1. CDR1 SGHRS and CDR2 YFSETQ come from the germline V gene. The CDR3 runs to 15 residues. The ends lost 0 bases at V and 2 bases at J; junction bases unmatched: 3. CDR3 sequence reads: CASSLAGTGQETQYF. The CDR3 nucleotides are TGCGCCAGCAGCTTGGCCGGGACAGGTCAAGAGACCCAGTACTTC.

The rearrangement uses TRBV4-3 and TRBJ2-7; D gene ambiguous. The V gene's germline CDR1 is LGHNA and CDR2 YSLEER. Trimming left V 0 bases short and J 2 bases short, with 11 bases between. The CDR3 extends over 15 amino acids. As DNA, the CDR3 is TGCGCCAGCAGCCAAGATCATGGCTTCACCTACGAGCAGTACTTC. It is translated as CASSQDHGFTYEQYF.

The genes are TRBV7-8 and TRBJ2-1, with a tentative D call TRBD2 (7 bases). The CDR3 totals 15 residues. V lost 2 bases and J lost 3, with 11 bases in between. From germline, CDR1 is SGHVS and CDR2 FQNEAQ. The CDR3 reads CASSLRGGVYNEQFF. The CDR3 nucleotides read TGTGCCAGCAGCTTAAGGGGGGGGGTCTACAATGAGCAGTTCTTC.

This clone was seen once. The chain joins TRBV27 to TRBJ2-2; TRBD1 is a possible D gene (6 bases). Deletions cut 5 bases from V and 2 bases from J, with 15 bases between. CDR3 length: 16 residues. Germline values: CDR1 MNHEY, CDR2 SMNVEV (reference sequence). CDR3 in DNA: TGTGCCAGCAGTACCGAGGGGGTGACAAACACCGGGGAGCTGTTTTTT. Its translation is CASSTEGVTNTGELFF.

The CDR3 is CASSLGRTYGYTF. CDR3 in DNA: TGTGCCAGCAGCTTGGGGCGGACCTATGGCTACACCTTC. The chain is built from TRBV7-2 and TRBJ1-2, with a weak D call TRBD1 (5 bases). This CDR3 is built from 13 residues. Germline V gene sequence: CDR1 SGHTA, CDR2 FQGNSA. Trimming removed 3 bases at V and 4 bases at J, with 9 bases between.

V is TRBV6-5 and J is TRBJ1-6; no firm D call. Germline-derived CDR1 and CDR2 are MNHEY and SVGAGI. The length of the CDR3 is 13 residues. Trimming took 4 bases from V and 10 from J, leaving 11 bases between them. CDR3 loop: CASSWRERSPLHF. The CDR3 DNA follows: TGTGCCAGCAGTTGGAGGGAACGCTCACCCCTCCACTTT.

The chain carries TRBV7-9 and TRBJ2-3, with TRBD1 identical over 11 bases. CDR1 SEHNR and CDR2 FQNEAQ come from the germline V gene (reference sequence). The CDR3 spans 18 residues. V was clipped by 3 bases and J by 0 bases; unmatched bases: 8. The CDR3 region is CASSFRTGGVGSTDTQYF. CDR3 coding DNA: TGTGCCAGCAGCTTTAGGACAGGGGGCGTCGGAAGCACAGATACGCAGTATTTT.

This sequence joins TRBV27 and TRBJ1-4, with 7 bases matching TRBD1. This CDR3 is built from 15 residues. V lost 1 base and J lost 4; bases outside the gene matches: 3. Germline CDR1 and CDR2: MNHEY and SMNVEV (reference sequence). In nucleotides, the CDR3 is TGTGCCAGCAGTTTATGGGCAGGGGGTAATGAAAAACTGTTTTTT. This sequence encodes CASSLWAGGNEKLFF. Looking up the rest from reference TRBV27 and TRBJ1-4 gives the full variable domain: EAQVTQNPRYLITVTGKKLTVTCSQNMNHEYMSWYRQDPGLGLRQIYYSMNVEVTDKGDVPEGYKVSRKEKRNFPLILESPSPNQTSLYFCASSLWAGGNEKLFFGSGTQLSVL.